Following are 28 T cell receptor beta chains from one sample sequenced in a study of T cells in Graves' hyperthyroidism and ophthalmopathy. Amplification of TCR beta CDR3 regions was performed using RNA transcripts as template. First-round RT-PCR targeting the TCR CDR3 was performed with the HTBI primer set. TCRdb independently ran MiXCR on the multiplex PCR reads; one entry per CDR3 protein. The sample lists about 610,000 distinct CDR3 sequences; 14% to 15% were seen once. Sequencing was done on a sample of blood. The receptor set was obtained from a woman aged 40 to 50 with Graves' ophthalmopathy.

This clonotype came up many times. The CDR3 DNA follows: TGTGCCAGCAGTTTATTAGTGGGGGTCGCTGAAGCTTTCTTT. Its translation: CASSLLVGVAEAFF. V is TRBV28 and J is TRBJ1-1, with D tentatively TRBD1 (5 bases). Looked up from germline, CDR1 is MDHEN and CDR2 is SYDVKM. The CDR3 consists of 14 residues. Trimming stripped 1 base from V and 6 bases from J, with 12 bases between.

The table lists this clonotype with a count of one. J is TRBJ2-7 and V is TRBV6-2 or TRBV6-3; TRBD1 might be the D (6 bases). CDR3 length equals 14 residues. CDR1 is MNHEY, CDR2 SVGEGT, per germline. Trimming pared 6 bases from V and 0 bases from J, leaving 12 bases between. CDR3 sequence (DNA): TGTGCCAGCAGGCTGGGGGCACGCTCCTACGAGCAGTACTTC. It translates to CASRLGARSYEQYF.

This clonotype has ten or more counts. The rearrangement links TRBV6-1 to TRBJ1-1; D remains ambiguous. The V gene lost 8 bases and the J gene lost 0 bases, with 10 bases spanning the gap. Germline CDR1 reads MNHNS; CDR2 reads SASEGT. The CDR3 is 13 residues long. Here the CDR3 reads CASCAGMNTEAFF. CDR3 nucleotides: TGTGCCAGCTGTGCCGGTATGAACACTGAAGCTTTCTTT.

This chain uses TRBV20-1 with TRBJ2-3, with 12 bases matching TRBD2. The CDR3 is 17 residues long. Looked up from germline, CDR1 is DFQATT and CDR2 is SNEGSKA (reference sequence). V was clipped by 5 bases and J by 0 bases; unmatched bases: 9. Written as DNA, the CDR3 is TGCAGTGCTCCGGGACTAGCGGGTTCCACTAGCACAGATACGCAGTATTTT. It translates to CSAPGLAGSTSTDTQYF.

This clonotype was seen many times. CDR3 protein: CASSEAPPGGLQETQYF. CDR3 in DNA: TGTGCCAGCAGTGAAGCGCCCCCGGGAGGGCTTCAGGAGACCCAGTACTTC. J is TRBJ2-5 and V is TRBV2, with 8 bases aligning to TRBD2. CDR3 length: 17 amino acids. Germline V lookup: CDR1 SNHLY, CDR2 FYNNEI. Trimming cost V 0 bases and J 5 bases; bases outside gene matches: 11. The whole variable domain, remainder taken from reference TRBV2 and TRBJ2-5, is EPEVTQTPSHQVTQMGQEVILRCVPISNHLYFYWYRQILGQKVEFLVSFYNNEISEKSEIFDDQFSVERPDGSNFTLKIRSTKLEDSAMYFCASSEAPPGGLQETQYFGPGTRLLVL.

The table lists this clonotype with many counts. The chain has TRBV24-1 and TRBJ2-7; TRBD2 aligns across 9 bases. This CDR3 contains 15 residues. The J segment lost 5 bases and the V segment lost 5 bases, leaving 9 bases of the junction unmatched. Per the germline V gene, CDR1 is KGHDR and CDR2 is SFDVKD. The CDR3 reads CATSGSIAGENEQYF. As DNA, the CDR3 is TGTGCCACCAGTGGCTCCATAGCGGGAGAAAACGAGCAGTACTTC.

In this sample, this clonotype turned up a few times. The chain is built from TRBV3-1 and TRBJ2-7; 8 bases are a match to TRBD1. V trimming: 5 bases; J trimming: 4 bases; junction bases outside the gene matches: 7. The CDR3 runs 14 residues. CDR1 is LGHDT, CDR2 YNNKEL, per germline (reference sequence). The CDR3 DNA reads as TGTGCCAGCAGCTCAGGGGGCGGGATATACGAGCAGTACTTC. It codes for CASSSGGGIYEQYF.

In this sample, this clonotype turned up many times. This rearrangement joins TRBV19 to TRBJ2-2; D unclear. The germline V gene has CDR1 LNHDA and CDR2 SQIVND (reference sequence). Trimming stripped 5 bases from V and 0 bases from J, with 4 bases between. This CDR3 is 13 amino acids long. CDR3 bases: TGTGCCAGTAGTGCTTCGAACACCGGGGAGCTGTTTTTT. Protein: CASSASNTGELFF.

This clonotype was counted ten times or more. The chain links TRBV7-9 to TRBJ2-7; 8 positions match TRBD1. Trimming cost V 3 bases and J 1 base; bases outside gene matches: 2. In germline, CDR1 is SEHNR, CDR2 FQNEAQ (reference sequence). The CDR3 runs to 14 residues. CDR3 amino acids: CASSLTGESYEQYF. In DNA, the CDR3 is TGTGCCAGCAGCTTGACAGGGGAATCCTACGAGCAGTACTTC.

There are many counts of this clonotype. The chain is built from TRBV28 and TRBJ1-2, with a possible D match to TRBD1 (5 bases). The CDR3 covers 13 residues. Trimming stripped 3 bases from V and 8 bases from J, with 13 bases between. Germline CDR1 MDHEN, CDR2 SYDVKM. CDR3 amino acids: CASSLGGHLGYTF. CDR3 bases: TGTGCCAGCAGTTTGGGCGGACATTTGGGCTACACCTTC.

This clonotype has ten or more counts. At one of its ends the junction is not consistent with the germline gene, which may arise from a read error. The V gene is TRBV12-3 or TRBV12-4, the J gene TRBJ2-7, with 15 nucleotides matching TRBD2. This CDR3 spans 16 amino acids. The CDR3 sequence is CASSGTSGRSSYAQYF. For the CDR3, the DNA is TGTGCCAGCAGTGGGACTAGCGGGAGGTCTTCCTACGCGCAGTACTTC.

This clonotype was counted many times. The J gene is TRBJ1-5, the V gene TRBV4-1, with 10 positions matching TRBD1. This CDR3 has 18 residues. From germline, CDR1 is MGHRA and CDR2 YSYEKL. V shed 4 bases and J 0 bases; nucleotides not matched to a gene: 9. CDR3 residues: CASSPTGQGSHSNQPQHF. CDR3 nucleotides: TGCGCCAGCAGCCCTACGGGACAGGGGTCCCATAGCAATCAGCCCCAGCATTTT.

This clonotype was detected only a few times. The CDR3 DNA reads TGTGCCAGCAGTTACCTTTCGGACTACACCTTC. Its protein product is CASSYLSDYTF. The chain recombines TRBV6-2 or TRBV6-3 with TRBJ1-2; D gene uncertain. V dropped 2 bases and J dropped 10 bases, with 8 bases sitting between them. This CDR3 spans 11 amino acids. CDR1 and CDR2 (germline): MNHEY, SVGEGT.

This clonotype was recorded at least ten times. This rearrangement joins TRBV20-1 to TRBJ1-2; D not certain. This CDR3 has 10 amino acids. Germline CDR1 is DFQATT and CDR2 is SNEGSKA (reference sequence). V lost 1 base and J 5 bases, leaving 2 bases between the germline ends. The CDR3 bases are TGCAGTGCTAGAGGGTATGGCTACACCTTC. This gives the protein CSARGYGYTF.

There are a few counts of this clonotype. The V and J genes are TRBV20-1 and TRBJ2-7; D might be TRBD1 (7 bases). The germline V gene has CDR1 DFQATT and CDR2 SNEGSKA (reference sequence). Trimming removed 1 base at V and 3 bases at J, with 16 bases between. The CDR3 is made up of 15 amino acids. In DNA, the CDR3 is TGCAGTGCTAGAGTTGGAGGGACAGACTACTACGAGCAGTACTTC. This codes for CSARVGGTDYYEQYF.

This clonotype was found many times. The rearrangement uses TRBV28 and TRBJ2-7; 11 positions match TRBD2. V shed 5 bases and J 3 bases; nucleotides not matched to a gene: 3. Germline assignment: CDR1 MDHEN and CDR2 SYDVKM. This CDR3 has 14 residues. CDR3 coding DNA: TGTGCCAGCAGTACTAGCGGGAGATACTACGAGCAGTACTTC. It translates to CASSTSGRYYEQYF. Using reference TRBV28 and TRBJ2-7 for the parts outside the CDR3, the full variable domain is DVKVTQSSRYLVKRTGEKVFLECVQDMDHENMFWYRQDPGLGLRLIYFSYDVKMKEKGDIPEGYSVSREKKERFSLILESASTNQTSMYLCASSTSGRYYEQYFGPGTRLTVT.

This clonotype was seen ten or more times. The chain recombines TRBV6-2 or TRBV6-3 with TRBJ1-2; D might be TRBD1 (6 bases). V lost 7 bases and J lost 8, with 17 bases in between. The CDR3 consists of 13 residues. The germline gives CDR1 MNHEY, CDR2 SVGEGT. In DNA, the CDR3 is TGTGCCAGCAACGCACAGGGTTTTGGCGGCTACACCTTC. It yields the protein CASNAQGFGGYTF.

This clonotype appeared many times. This rearrangement joins TRBV29-1 to TRBJ1-1, with 8 bases lining up with TRBD1. CDR1 and CDR2 from the germline V gene are SQVTM and ANQGSEA. The CDR3 sequence is 12 residues long. V shed 3 bases, J shed 4 bases, and the junction held 1 base outside the gene matches. CDR3 DNA sequence: TGCAGCGTTGACAGGGGGCTCACTGAAGCTTTCTTT. It yields the protein CSVDRGLTEAFF.

This rearrangement joins TRBV28 to TRBJ2-7, with TRBD2 matching over 10 bases. The CDR3 totals 12 residues. V lost 6 bases and J lost 9; bases outside the gene matches: 5. Germline V gene lookup returns CDR1 MDHEN and CDR2 SYDVKM. The DNA for the CDR3 is TGTGCCAGCAGAGCGGGAGGGCCCGCGCAGTACTTC. It is translated as CASRAGGPAQYF.

The V gene is TRBV2, the J gene TRBJ1-1; no definite D call. The CDR3 totals 12 residues. With 5 bases removed from V and 8 bases from J, the gap between germline ends came to 12 bases. Per germline, CDR1 SNHLY and CDR2 FYNNEI. The CDR3 nucleotides read TGTGCCAGCAGTTTGGATCCAGCCGAAGCTTTCTTT. This gives the protein CASSLDPAEAFF.

Many counts were recorded for this clonotype. The chain recombines TRBV10-3 with TRBJ2-5; D remains unclear. The V end lost 0 bases, the J end lost 1 base, and 6 bases lay between the germline ends. This CDR3 region has 14 residues. Germline assignment: CDR1 ENHRY and CDR2 SYGVKD. In DNA form, the CDR3 reads TGTGCCATCAGTGAGTCTGGCCTCCAAGAGACCCAGTACTTC. This translates into CAISESGLQETQYF.

This clonotype was recorded at least ten times. The genes are TRBV28 and TRBJ2-7, with 7 bases identical to TRBD1. Germline trimming cut 2 bases from V and 3 bases from J; bases unmatched to any gene: 4. CDR3 length: 14 residues. Germline V gene data show CDR1 as MDHEN and CDR2 as SYDVKM. The CDR3 loop is CASSLDPGGYEQYF. DNA for the CDR3: TGTGCCAGCAGTTTAGATCCAGGGGGCTACGAGCAGTACTTC.

At least ten counts were recorded for this clonotype. This chain connects TRBV6-1 to TRBJ2-2, with D unresolved. The V end was cut by 7 bases, the J end by 5 bases, with 11 bases between. Per the germline V gene, CDR1 is MNHNS and CDR2 is SASEGT. The CDR3 is made up of 13 amino acids. The CDR3: CASTPHQTGELFF. CDR3 DNA sequence: TGTGCCAGCACCCCCCATCAGACCGGGGAGCTGTTTTTT.

The sample holds a few counts of this clonotype. As DNA, the CDR3 is TGCGCCAGCAGCCAAGGGGATGATCAGCCCCAGCATTTT. Protein sequence: CASSQGDDQPQHF. This chain joins TRBV4-1 and TRBJ1-5; D uncertain. CDR3 length: 13 residues. The germline V gene has CDR1 MGHRA and CDR2 YSYEKL. Deletions cut 1 base from V and 5 bases from J, with 6 bases between.

There are many counts of this clonotype. V is TRBV19 and J is TRBJ2-2; 8 nucleotides line up with TRBD1. This CDR3 is built from 15 residues. Germline V gene data show CDR1 as LNHDA and CDR2 as SQIVND (reference sequence). V was clipped by 7 bases and J by 1 base; unmatched bases: 5. The CDR3 sequence is CASKSGTGNTGELFF. CDR3 DNA: TGTGCCAGTAAATCCGGGACAGGGAACACCGGGGAGCTGTTTTTT.

This clonotype was seen many times. The chain joins TRBV12-5 to TRBJ2-7; 9 positions match TRBD2. The CDR3 consists of 16 residues. With 0 bases clipped from V and 3 bases from J, the junction kept 6 bases outside the gene matches. Germline CDR1 reads LGHNT; CDR2 reads FRNRAP. CDR3 sequence reads: CASGLVLGTSSYEQYF. The CDR3 nucleotides are TGTGCTAGTGGTTTGGTACTAGGGACTAGCAGCTACGAGCAGTACTTC.

Regarding this clonotype: A much larger clone sits a single nucleotide away, making a read error possible. The gene calls are TRBV6-1 and TRBJ2-7, with a tentative D call TRBD2 (5 bases). CDR1 is MNHNS and CDR2 is SASEGT in the germline V gene. V lost 5 bases and J 0 bases, leaving 14 bases between the germline ends. The CDR3 consists of 15 residues. The CDR3 DNA follows: TGTGCCAGCAGTAAGGACGGGGAGTTCTCCTACGAGCAGTACTTC. Translating it yields CASSKDGEFSYEQYF.

The chain links TRBV18 to TRBJ2-7; a weak D match, TRBD2 (6 bases). CDR3 length equals 14 residues. From germline, CDR1 is KGHSH and CDR2 LQKENI. Trimming pared 6 bases from V and 2 bases from J, leaving 14 bases between. The CDR3 here is CASSGSRGAYEQYF. The CDR3 DNA follows: TGTGCCAGCTCGGGCTCACGCGGGGCCTACGAGCAGTACTTC.